Here is one T cell receptor beta chain with its context. Study processing details: How many nucleated cells were present was estimated from reference gene primer amplification. Libraries were prepared by immunoSEQ multiplex PCR; TCRdb keeps only in-frame clonotypes and omits some of them. Clone size and V and J calls were adopted from that table, with D and trimming inferred from the DNA. The sample has over 200,000 clones; 86% are singletons. V was shortened by 2 bases and J by 6 bases, with 12 bases between the two germline ends. CDR1 is WSHSY, CDR2 SAAADI, per germline. This CDR3 is built from 14 residues. The data stem from a study of blood T cell repertoires in COVID-19.

Sequencing was done on a sample of peripheral blood. The clonotype comes from a man aged 50-60 years with COVID-19, enrolled during active disease. The chain employs TRBV10-2 and TRBJ2-3; a possible D gene is TRBD1 (6 bases). As DNA, the CDR3 is TGCGCCAGCAGTGAGCCGGGACATTCGGATACGCAGTATTTT. Translation gives CASSEPGHSDTQYF.